This T cell receptor (beta chain) came from a study of control samples from healthy donors and cancer patients. In this sample, this clone turned up once. Some clones are missing from TCRdb's copy, which holds only in-frame ones; the method was immunoSEQ multiplex PCR. The profile shows 150,000 to 200,000 clones, roughly 91% of them singletons. With 4 bases clipped from V and 5 bases from J, the junction kept 6 bases outside the gene matches. Germline CDR1 and CDR2: MRHNA and SNTAGT. The CDR3 consists of 17 residues. V gene TRBV6-4 combines with J gene TRBJ2-3, with 16 nucleotides matching TRBD2. The clonotype comes from a woman in her twenties or thirties in good health. The sample comprised blood. CDR3 region: CASSAGLAGGAGDTQYF. The CDR3 DNA reads as TGTGCCAGCAGTGCGGGACTAGCGGGGGGGGCCGGAGATACGCAGTATTTT.